The present entry profiles one T cell receptor (beta chain) with its context. Its cognate antigen is unknown. The sample is drawn from a study of shared clonotypes between healthy human individuals. Study information: CD4 naive and CD4 memory each took three plates per donor, while CD8 naive took two and CD8 memory one.

Subsets obtained from CD4+ cells comprised CD45RA+ naive and CD45RA-negative memory cells. Study-level results: Genetic and exposure-history diversity was limited by the few donors.

Per the germline V gene, CDR1 is ENHRY and CDR2 is SYGVKD. V lost 6 bases, J lost 1 base, and 15 bases lay in between. The CDR3 totals 15 residues. Researchers ran the assay at a deep level. Clones were read by immunoSEQ multiplex PCR, and TCRdb kept only the in-frame ones, dropping some. The table lists about 2.4 million clones, 90% to 95% of them singletons. The source of this sequence is a man between 18 and 35 years old in good health. J is TRBJ1-1 and V is TRBV10-3; D is unresolved. Input material: naive CD4+ T cells sorted from blood. Stated subset: CD45RA+ positively selected. The CDR3 reads CAISSSSRTNTEAFF. CDR3 sequence (DNA): TGTGCCATCAGCTCGTCATCAAGAACGAACACTGAAGCTTTCTTT.